These 19 T cell receptor beta chains came from one sample sequenced in a study of CD8 T cells in ankylosing spondylitis. One entry per CDR3 protein, called by TCRdb with MiXCR from the 5' RACE reads. The sample holds some 400,000 distinct CDR3 sequences, 20% to 25% seen once. Study outcomes and limitations: What appeared characteristic of ankylosing spondylitis blood was a TCR beta motif of several highly homologous variants.

These receptors' targets are unknown. The sequencing input was blood, either unsorted or a sorted T cell fraction (not recorded which). The receptors originated from a male donor with ankylosing spondylitis.

This clonotype was detected only a few times. The chain couples TRBV3-1 to TRBJ1-5, with TRBD1 identical over 10 bases. Germline trimming cut 6 bases from V and 8 bases from J; bases unmatched to any gene: 10. CDR3 size: 15 residues. CDR1 is LGHDT and CDR2 is YNNKEL in the germline V gene (reference sequence). DNA for the CDR3: TGTGCCAGCAGTCAGACCGGGACAGGGGACGAGCCCCAGCATTTT. Protein sequence: CASSQTGTGDEPQHF.

The gene calls are TRBV6-5 and TRBJ2-7, with 8 positions matching TRBD2. The CDR3 covers 14 residues. J lost 2 bases, V lost 0 bases, and 0 bases had no gene match. From germline, CDR1 is MNHEY and CDR2 SVGAGI. CDR3 region: CASSYSTSAYEQYF. Here the CDR3 DNA reads TGTGCCAGCAGTTACTCGACTAGCGCCTACGAGCAGTACTTC.

The chain is built from TRBV7-3 and TRBJ2-2, with D possibly matching TRBD1 (5 bases). This CDR3 is built from 15 residues. Germline values: CDR1 SGHTA, CDR2 FQGTGA. Trimming took off 4 bases at V and 3 bases at J, with 12 bases between the two ends. The CDR3 loop reads CASSSIPRDTGELFF. The CDR3 DNA is TGTGCCAGCAGCTCAATTCCCAGGGACACCGGGGAGCTGTTTTTT.

This clonotype was seen a few times. This chain joins TRBV20-1 and TRBJ2-5, with 8 bases lining up with TRBD1. The CDR3 has 15 amino acids. V gave up 6 bases and J gave up 4 bases; unmatched junction bases: 13. The germline V gene has CDR1 DFQATT and CDR2 SNEGSKA (reference sequence). DNA of the CDR3: TGCAGTGCCCCCCCCGTCCAGGGGGCCGTAGAGACCCAGTACTTC. Encoded protein: CSAPPVQGAVETQYF.

There are a few counts of this clonotype. The chain links TRBV6-4 to TRBJ1-2; no firm D call. This CDR3 is 11 amino acids long. The ends were cut back, 1 base at V and 4 bases at J, with 1 base in the middle. CDR1 and CDR2 (germline): MRHNA, SNTAGT. The CDR3 nucleotides read TGTGCCAGCAGTGACTTCTATGGCTACACCTTC. Residues: CASSDFYGYTF.

The chain combines TRBV25-1 with TRBJ1-5; no reliable D call. The length of the CDR3 is 12 residues. V was cut by 3 bases and J by 6 bases, with 6 bases left in between. The germline CDR1 and CDR2 sequences are MGHDK and SYGVNS. The CDR3 DNA reads as TGTGCCAGCAGTGAGAACGGTCAGCCCCAGCATTTT. Residues: CASSENGQPQHF.

This clonotype was seen only a few times. The chain has TRBV18 and TRBJ1-4; D gene ambiguous. This CDR3 has 15 residues. The germline V and J ends were trimmed by 1 base and 0 bases, with 6 bases remaining between them. The germline V gene has CDR1 KGHSH and CDR2 LQKENI. The DNA of the CDR3 is TGTGCCAGCTCACCACAGAGGGCAACTAATGAAAAACTGTTTTTT. Translating gives CASSPQRATNEKLFF.

The rearrangement uses TRBV19 and TRBJ2-7; no firm D call. Trimming stripped 0 bases from V and 7 bases from J, with 10 bases between. In germline, CDR1 is LNHDA, CDR2 SQIVND (reference sequence). The CDR3 loop spans 13 amino acids. CDR3 coding DNA: TGTGCCAGTAGTATAGACGCCTCTTGGGAGCAGTACTTC. Translated, it gives CASSIDASWEQYF.

This rearrangement joins TRBV12-3 or TRBV12-4 to TRBJ2-3; 9 bases match TRBD2. This CDR3 region has 14 residues. With 3 bases clipped from V and 4 bases from J, the junction kept 2 bases outside the gene matches. The CDR3 bases are TGTGCCAGCAGTTTCGGCGGGAGGGCAGATACGCAGTATTTT. Protein product: CASSFGGRADTQYF.

This clonotype was observed a handful of times. The chain carries TRBV20-1 and TRBJ1-1; D unclear. V gave up 2 bases and J gave up 1 base, with 8 bases separating them. Germline V CDR1 and CDR2: DFQATT, SNEGSKA (reference sequence). This CDR3 contains 13 residues. DNA for the CDR3: TGCAGTGCTAGATGGGCAGGGAACACTGAAGCTTTCTTT. It translates to CSARWAGNTEAFF.

The genes are TRBV20-1 and TRBJ2-1; D uncertain. Trimming removed 4 bases at V and 4 bases at J, with 14 bases between. Germline-derived CDR1 and CDR2 are DFQATT and SNEGSKA (reference sequence). The CDR3 extends over 14 amino acids. The CDR3 reads CSAITGSPYNEQFF. CDR3 bases: TGCAGTGCTATTACGGGTTCACCTTACAATGAGCAGTTCTTC.

This clonotype showed up many times. The chain links TRBV5-1 to TRBJ2-4, with a tentative D call TRBD1 (6 bases). Germline lookup yields CDR1 SGHRS and CDR2 YFSETQ. The CDR3 sequence is 14 residues long. With 4 bases removed from V and 5 bases from J, the gap between germline ends came to 13 bases. The CDR3 DNA is TGCGCCAGCAGCATGACAGGTTACGAAAACATTCAGTACTTC. It yields the protein CASSMTGYENIQYF.

The chain recombines TRBV7-9 with TRBJ1-3; D gene unclear. V was clipped by 5 bases and J by 1 base, with 12 bases between them. CDR1 is SEHNR and CDR2 is FQNEAQ in the germline V gene (reference sequence). CDR3 length: 15 residues. The CDR3 is CASSRTYQSGNTIYF. In nucleotides, the CDR3 is TGTGCCAGCAGCCGTACATATCAGTCTGGAAACACCATATATTTT.

The table lists this clonotype with a few counts. The chain combines TRBV11-1 with TRBJ1-1; D gene unclear. V lost 2 bases and J lost 1, with 11 bases in between. The length of the CDR3 is 15 residues. Germline assignment: CDR1 SGHAT and CDR2 FQDESV (reference sequence). This chain's CDR3 is CASSLRSARNTEAFF. In DNA form, the CDR3 reads TGTGCCAGCAGCTTAAGGTCGGCGAGGAACACTGAAGCTTTCTTT.

This clonotype came up a few times. V usage is TRBV7-9 and J usage is TRBJ2-1; 9 bases are shared with TRBD2. CDR3 length: 17 amino acids. The germline V gene has CDR1 SEHNR and CDR2 FQNEAQ (reference sequence). Losses at the gene ends were 5 bases for V and 5 bases for J; bases not matched to a gene: 13. The chain's CDR3 is CASSLGVGGRANNEQFF. The CDR3 coding sequence is TGTGCCAGCAGCCTAGGGGTAGGCGGGAGGGCCAACAATGAGCAGTTCTTC.

This clonotype came up many times. The CDR3 sequence: CSVQMTGGSEQYF. Written as DNA, the CDR3 is TGCAGCGTTCAAATGACAGGGGGAAGCGAGCAGTACTTC. The chain carries TRBV29-1 and TRBJ2-7; the match to TRBD1 covers 9 bases. Germline V lookup: CDR1 SQVTM, CDR2 ANQGSEA. Germline trimming cut 5 bases from V and 6 bases from J; bases unmatched to any gene: 8. The CDR3 totals 13 residues.

This clonotype was counted between two and nine times. The rearrangement joins TRBV29-1 to TRBJ2-6; D is uncertain. V lost 7 bases and J lost 2, with 9 bases in between. The length of the CDR3 is 13 residues. Germline V gives CDR1 SQVTM, CDR2 ANQGSEA. In DNA, the CDR3 is TGCAGCGCGGTCGCCCCTGGGGCCAACGTCCTGACTTTC. Protein sequence: CSAVAPGANVLTF.

This chain connects TRBV27 to TRBJ2-1, with 10 bases aligning to TRBD1. The CDR3 length is 15 residues. J gave up 8 bases and V 2 bases, and 6 bases lay outside the gene matches. Germline V gene lookup returns CDR1 MNHEY and CDR2 SMNVEV (reference sequence). In DNA, the CDR3 is TGTGCCAGCAGTTTAAGGGACAGGGGTGGGCATGAGCAGTTCTTC. It is translated as CASSLRDRGGHEQFF.

The chain employs TRBV20-1 and TRBJ2-5; no clear D gene. V lost 4 bases, J lost 5 bases, and 11 bases lay in between. The CDR3 contains 12 residues. Germline V CDR1 and CDR2: DFQATT, SNEGSKA (reference sequence). CDR3 in DNA: TGCAGTGCTACTCCTAGGCGGGAGACCCAGTACTTC. This translates into CSATPRRETQYF.